The next 25 T cell receptor beta chains were all read from a single sample in a study of blood T cell repertoires in COVID-19. Assay used: immunoSEQ multiplex PCR; TCRdb lists only in-frame clones, some missing. The sample lists tens of thousands of clones, approximately 91% occurring once. Sequenced input: peripheral blood. These receptors were obtained from a man in his sixties with acute or convalescent COVID-19.

The chain has TRBV5-1 and TRBJ1-2; the match to TRBD1 covers 10 bases. V trimming: 1 base; J trimming: 6 bases; junction bases outside the gene matches: 6. Looked up from germline, CDR1 is SGHRS and CDR2 is YFSETQ. The CDR3 spans 15 residues. The CDR3 bases are TGCGCCAGCAGCTTGAGTGGACAGGGGGAGGATGGCTACACCTTC. Amino acid sequence: CASSLSGQGEDGYTF.

The CDR3 protein is CASSYGGSPLHF. CDR3 sequence (DNA): TGTGCCAGCAGTTATGGAGGTTCACCCCTCCACTTT. The chain carries TRBV6-5 and TRBJ1-6; D is undetermined. CDR3 length: 12 amino acids. CDR1 and CDR2 (germline): MNHEY, SVGAGI. V was cut by 3 bases and J by 9 bases, with 6 bases left in between.

This chain connects TRBV2 to TRBJ2-3; 14 bases are shared with TRBD2. Germline V CDR1 and CDR2: SNHLY, FYNNEI. The CDR3 contains 15 residues. J lost 5 bases, V lost 7 bases, and 5 bases had no gene match. The CDR3 DNA reads as TGTGCCAGCACCGGACTAGCGGGAGGATTAGATACGCAGTATTTT. Encoded protein: CASTGLAGGLDTQYF.

This chain uses TRBV20-1 with TRBJ2-1; TRBD1 is a possible D gene (6 bases). Looked up from germline, CDR1 is DFQATT and CDR2 is SNEGSKA (reference sequence). The V end was cut by 5 bases, the J end by 7 bases, with 9 bases between. The CDR3 totals 11 residues. CDR3 residues: CSAGRGNEQFF. CDR3 sequence (DNA): TGCAGTGCTGGCAGGGGAAATGAGCAGTTCTTC.

The chain is built from TRBV15 and TRBJ1-2; 7 bases line up with TRBD1. The CDR3 consists of 15 residues. Germline CDR1 and CDR2: LNHNV and YYDKDF (reference sequence). The ends lost 0 bases at V and 8 bases at J; junction bases unmatched: 9. CDR3: CATSRDEGAHEGYTF. Here the CDR3 DNA reads TGTGCCACCAGCAGAGATGAGGGGGCTCACGAAGGCTACACCTTC.

V is TRBV27 and J is TRBJ1-2, with D unclear. The CDR3 has 13 amino acids. Germline CDR1 MNHEY, CDR2 SMNVEV (reference sequence). V was clipped by 6 bases and J by 1 base, with 9 bases between them. The CDR3 sequence: CASREPDNYGYTF. In DNA, the CDR3 is TGTGCCAGCAGAGAGCCCGATAACTATGGCTACACCTTC.

The chain combines TRBV29-1 with TRBJ2-2; TRBD1 aligns across 10 bases. V trimming: 6 bases; J trimming: 5 bases; junction bases outside the gene matches: 6. CDR1 and CDR2 from the germline V gene are SQVTM and ANQGSEA. The CDR3 has 14 amino acids. As DNA, the CDR3 is TGCAGCGTCGCTAGGACAGGGGGTACCGGGGAGCTGTTTTTT. This encodes CSVARTGGTGELFF.

The gene calls are TRBV18 and TRBJ2-7; the D gene is possibly TRBD2 (6 bases). Trimming removed 2 bases from V and 1 base from J, with 12 bases in between. Per the germline V gene, CDR1 is KGHSH and CDR2 is LQKENI. CDR3 length: 15 residues. The CDR3 protein is CASSPNGGGSYEQYF. The CDR3 nucleotides read TGTGCCAGCTCACCAAACGGGGGAGGTTCCTACGAGCAGTACTTC.

This clone has a handful of counts. This chain joins TRBV5-1 and TRBJ2-1; 8 bases are shared with TRBD2. Germline trimming cut 0 bases from V and 6 bases from J; bases unmatched to any gene: 2. The length of the CDR3 is 14 residues. Germline lookup yields CDR1 SGHRS and CDR2 YFSETQ. This CDR3 is CASSLAGGPNEQFF. The CDR3 coding sequence is TGCGCCAGCAGCTTGGCGGGAGGGCCCAATGAGCAGTTCTTC.

V and J are TRBV6-1 and TRBJ1-2, with D hard to call. CDR1 is MNHNS and CDR2 is SASEGT in the germline V gene. V was shortened by 1 base and J by 1 base, with 7 bases between the two germline ends. CDR3 length: 14 residues. This CDR3 is CASSEDQVNYGYTF. The CDR3 DNA follows: TGTGCCAGCAGTGAAGATCAGGTTAACTATGGCTACACCTTC.

This clone occurred once. This rearrangement joins TRBV18 to TRBJ2-7; D not resolved. Trimming shortened V by 3 bases and J by 7 bases, and 10 bases separated the two germline ends. Germline CDR1 KGHSH, CDR2 LQKENI. This CDR3 has 12 residues. As DNA, the CDR3 is TGTGCCAGCTCACCGTTAGTTCCAGAGCAGTACGTC. Translated, it gives CASSPLVPEQYV.

The chain links TRBV7-9 to TRBJ1-4; a possible D gene is TRBD1 (5 bases). Germline assignment: CDR1 SEHNR and CDR2 FQNEAQ (reference sequence). The germline V and J ends were trimmed by 6 bases and 7 bases, with 12 bases remaining between them. The CDR3 loop spans 13 amino acids. The chain's CDR3 is CASSSQGGEKLFF. The DNA of the CDR3 is TGTGCCAGCAGTAGCCAGGGTGGTGAAAAACTGTTTTTT.

The rearrangement joins TRBV5-8 to TRBJ2-1, with 7 bases identical to TRBD2. V lost 4 bases and J lost 8; bases outside the gene matches: 3. Germline V gene data show CDR1 as SGHTS and CDR2 as YDEGEE. The CDR3 runs 12 residues. The CDR3 is CASSGGSHEQFF. CDR3 DNA: TGTGCCAGCAGCGGCGGGAGCCATGAGCAGTTCTTC.

The V call is TRBV6-6, the J call TRBJ2-1; 7 positions agree with TRBD2. The trim removed 5 bases at V and 7 bases at J, leaving 11 bases unmatched. The CDR3 is 15 residues long. Germline V CDR1 and CDR2: MNHNY, SVGAGI (reference sequence). The CDR3: CASSPKRDFLNEQFF. DNA of the CDR3: TGTGCCAGCAGTCCAAAGCGGGATTTTCTTAATGAGCAGTTCTTC.

This clone was seen once. V gene TRBV2 combines with J gene TRBJ1-1; D is unresolved. Germline V gene lookup returns CDR1 SNHLY and CDR2 FYNNEI. The CDR3 is 10 residues long. Between the trimmed V and J ends, which lost 7 bases and 8 bases, there was a span of 8 bases. Here the CDR3 DNA reads TGTGCCAGCACTCAGTTCGAAGCTTTCTTT. Translation gives CASTQFEAFF.

The chain carries TRBV7-2 and TRBJ2-1, with 8 bases aligning to TRBD2. The germline V gene has CDR1 SGHTA and CDR2 FQGNSA. V trimming: 4 bases; J trimming: 8 bases; junction bases outside the gene matches: 10. The length of the CDR3 is 15 residues. The CDR3 region is CASSSTGTRSYEQFF. The CDR3 DNA reads as TGTGCCAGCAGCTCCACCGGGACTAGGAGTTATGAGCAGTTCTTC.

This chain uses TRBV7-6 with TRBJ2-3; D perhaps matches TRBD2 (5 bases). Trimming shortened V by 5 bases and J by 9 bases, and 27 bases separated the two germline ends. The CDR3 contains 17 residues. CDR1 SGHVS and CDR2 FNYEAQ come from the germline V gene. The CDR3 sequence: CASSHMASSRDGVTQYF. The CDR3 region has the DNA TGTGCCAGCAGCCATATGGCCTCTAGCAGAGATGGGGTAACGCAGTATTTT.

This clone was counted a few times. The chain is built from TRBV18 and TRBJ1-1; a possible D gene is TRBD1 (6 bases). Trimming removed 3 bases from V and 2 bases from J, with 10 bases in between. This CDR3 is 14 amino acids long. CDR1 and CDR2 (germline): KGHSH, LQKENI. The chain's CDR3 is CASSPQTGNTEAFF. The CDR3 bases are TGTGCCAGCTCACCTCAGACAGGAAACACTGAAGCTTTCTTT.

The chain links TRBV28 to TRBJ2-1; D is unresolved. CDR1 and CDR2 from the germline V gene are MDHEN and SYDVKM. The CDR3 extends over 14 amino acids. Trimming pared 6 bases from V and 0 bases from J, leaving 9 bases between. The CDR3 reads CASRRASSYNEQFF. CDR3 DNA: TGTGCCAGCAGACGCGCGAGCTCCTACAATGAGCAGTTCTTC.

This chain joins TRBV6-5 and TRBJ2-1; 12 bases map to TRBD2. The V gene's germline CDR1 is MNHEY and CDR2 SVGAGI. This CDR3 is 15 amino acids long. V trimming: 0 bases; J trimming: 8 bases; junction bases outside the gene matches: 2. The CDR3 DNA sequence: TGTGCCAGCAGTTACTCGGCTAGCGGGAGGGATGAGCAGTTCTTC. Amino acid sequence: CASSYSASGRDEQFF.

In its sample, this clone was seen a few times. The genes are TRBV6-5 and TRBJ2-1; possible D gene TRBD2, 6 bases. The CDR3 is 11 amino acids. V dropped 8 bases and J dropped 4 bases, with 6 bases sitting between them. Germline lookup yields CDR1 MNHEY and CDR2 SVGAGI. In DNA, the CDR3 is TGTGCCAGCGGGACTTACAATGAGCAGTTCTTC. As protein: CASGTYNEQFF.

The chain is built from TRBV3-1 (or the pseudogene TRBV3-2) and TRBJ2-5; D call uncertain. Trimming removed 5 bases at V and 4 bases at J, with 5 bases between. Germline V CDR1 and CDR2: LGHDT, YNNKEL (reference sequence). The CDR3 runs to 11 residues. The CDR3 DNA follows: TGTGCCAGCAGCGGCTTAGAGACCCAGTACTTC. It translates to CASSGLETQYF.

The rearrangement links TRBV5-6 to TRBJ1-5; possible D gene TRBD1, 6 bases. V was trimmed by 2 bases and J by 2 bases, leaving 14 bases between them. CDR3 length: 16 residues. In germline, CDR1 is SGHDT, CDR2 YYEEEE. Here the CDR3 DNA reads TGTGCCAGCAGCTTCGGAACAGGGTCAGGCAATCAGCCCCAGCATTTT. This encodes CASSFGTGSGNQPQHF. Filled out from reference TRBV5-6 and TRBJ1-5, the complete variable domain reads DAGVTQSPTHLIKTRGQQVTLRCSPKSGHDTVSWYQQALGQGPQFIFQYYEEEERQRGNFPDRFSGHQFPNYSSELNVNALLLGDSALYLCASSFGTGSGNQPQHFGDGTRLSIL.

CDR3 nucleotides: TGTGCCAGCAGCGGGGCAGGGCCCTATAATTCACCCCTCCACTTT. Encoded protein: CASSGAGPYNSPLHF. The V call is TRBV7-2, the J call TRBJ1-6; TRBD1 is a possible D gene (5 bases). V lost 5 bases, J lost 2 bases, and 10 bases lay in between. CDR3 length: 15 amino acids. CDR1 and CDR2 (germline): SGHTA, FQGNSA.

This clone was found once. This CDR3 is also generated by other DNA sequences in the sample. The rearrangement joins TRBV9 to TRBJ2-1; TRBD2 agrees at 8 bases. The junction had 0 bases not matched to a gene; V was cut back by 1 base and J by 0 bases. This CDR3 is 15 amino acids long. Germline V CDR1 and CDR2: SGDLS, YYNGEE. CDR3 residues: CASSVTSGSYNEQFF. The CDR3, as DNA: TGTGCCAGCAGCGTAACTAGCGGCTCCTACAATGAGCAGTTCTTC. Looking up the rest from reference TRBV9 and TRBJ2-1 gives the full variable domain: DSGVTQTPKHLITATGQRVTLRCSPRSGDLSVYWYQQSLDQGLQFLIQYYNGEERAKGNILERFSAQQFPDLHSELNLSSLELGDSALYFCASSVTSGSYNEQFFGPGTRLTVL.